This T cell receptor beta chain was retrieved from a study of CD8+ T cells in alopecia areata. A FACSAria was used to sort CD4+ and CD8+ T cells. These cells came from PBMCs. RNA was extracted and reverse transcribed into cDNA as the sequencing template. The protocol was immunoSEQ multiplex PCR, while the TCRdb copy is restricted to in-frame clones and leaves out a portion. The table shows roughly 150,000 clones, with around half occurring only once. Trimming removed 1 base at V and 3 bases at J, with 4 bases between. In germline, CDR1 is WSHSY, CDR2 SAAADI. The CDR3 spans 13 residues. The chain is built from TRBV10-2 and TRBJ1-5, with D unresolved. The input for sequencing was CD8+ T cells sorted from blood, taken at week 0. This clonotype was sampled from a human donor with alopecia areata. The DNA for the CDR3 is TGCGCCAGCAGTGAGTTCACCAATCAGCCCCAGCATTTT. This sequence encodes CASSEFTNQPQHF.